This T cell receptor beta chain was captured by sequencing in a study of OX40 agonist ivuxolimab in advanced cancers. For the wider study: Ivuxolimab, which targeted the costimulatory receptor OX40 (CD134), was an agonistic, fully human IgG2 monoclonal antibody. Peripheral TCRbeta sequencing aimed to test whether ivuxolimab altered TCR sequence diversity and caused clonal T-cell expansion. Intravenous ivuxolimab was administered to patients every 2 weeks at six dose levels: 0.01, 0.1, 0.3, 1.5, 3 and 10 mg/kg. In the dose-escalation cohort, around four fifths of patients were male, and the mean age was roughly 60 years with a range of roughly 23 to 79. Prior anti-PD-1, anti-PD-L1 or anti-CTLA-4 therapy was permitted, and checkpoint inhibitors had been received by about 37% of dose-escalation patients. Three dose-escalation patients achieved partial responses, one with hepatocellular carcinoma and two with cutaneous melanoma. The monotherapy dose-escalation portion (N of about 50 patients) of the phase I ivuxolimab trial is reported in the paper. Among the approximately 50 dose-escalation patients, some 20 had hepatocellular carcinoma, about 15 melanoma, 9 renal cell carcinoma and 9 head and neck cancer. Study-wide conclusions, independent of this receptor: Partial responders in the 0.1-3.0 mg/kg groups had among the lowest normalized peripheral clonal expansion, especially among CD8+ T cells. At doses of 0.1 to 3.0 mg/kg, clonal expansion of both CD4+ and CD8+ blood T cells was observed from baseline to week 6. Antigen specificity was not determined for the clonally expanded peripheral T cells. After ivuxolimab, CD8+ T cells had more expanded clones than CD4+ T cells on average. Low levels of normalized T-cell clonal expansion were also seen in some patients who did not respond.

Patients with autoimmune disease history or receiving systemic immunosuppression were excluded from the trial. Peripheral blood for TCR sequencing was collected from all dose cohorts at baseline, on cycle 4 day 1, and on cycle 7 day 1. The samples were taken from a phase I, first-in-human, multicenter, open-label dose-escalation trial of ivuxolimab. Adults with locally advanced or metastatic head and neck squamous cell, hepatocellular, melanoma or renal cell carcinoma were enrolled in the trial. Before TCR sequencing, CD4+ T cells and CD8+ T cells were sorted from peripheral blood as separate populations. To sequence the TCRbeta CDR3 region, genomic DNA was isolated from the sorted cells. The immunoSEQ Assay was used for sequencing of TCRbeta CDR3 regions. Not all clones reach the TCRdb copy of this immuneACCESS table, which keeps in-frame sequences only. Checked studies attribute under half of the gap to unresolved V genes and leave the rest unexplained. The sample table lists roughly 17,000 clones, around 88% of them with a count of one. In total, the top ten clones hold just under 4% of the sample.

This clone was counted only a few times. Its antigen is unknown. No clone much larger than this one lies a single base away; base qualities are absent. This clonotype was sampled from an adult with an advanced solid tumor such as melanoma, head and neck, liver or kidney cancer. Sample: CD4+ or CD8+ T cells sorted from blood, taken in a trial of the OX40 agonist ivuxolimab.

This receptor has the CDR3 CASSQLWGASGNTIYF. DNA sequence: TGTGCCAGCAGCCAACTTTGGGGGGCTAGTGGAAACACCATATATTTT. The sequence is built from TRBV7-8 and TRBJ1-3; TRBD1 is perhaps the D gene, given 6 matching bases. CDR1 and CDR2, looked up from the germline V gene, are SGHVS and FQNEAQ. From cysteine to phenylalanine, the CDR3 is 16 amino acids long. Only CDR3 DNA is held: 48 bases, read in frame from base 1. The junction carries 17 bases between V and J, which are trimmed by 5 bases and 3 bases respectively.